One sample yielded the 3 T cell receptor beta chains listed below, sequenced in a study of prognosis after radiotherapy for stage I lung cancer. Amplification of TCR beta CDR3 from genomic DNA used two-round multiplex PCR. Primers specific to each TRBV and TRBJ gene drove first-round PCR. TCRdb analysed the multiplex PCR reads with MiXCR anew, one entry per CDR3 protein. The data hold about 16,000 distinct CDR3 sequences, with about 46% observed a single time. Here the sequenced sample was PBMCs, taken before or after stereotactic body radiation therapy (not recorded which). The receptors were gathered from a donor of 50 years or more with non-small cell lung cancer.

On this clonotype: A much larger clone differs from this one at a single base, so this may be a read error. The rearrangement joins TRBV7-9 to TRBJ2-5; no reliable D call. This CDR3 spans 13 amino acids. V dropped 7 bases and J dropped 5 bases, with 14 bases sitting between them. The V gene's germline CDR1 is SEHNR and CDR2 FQNEAQ (reference sequence). The DNA for the CDR3 is TGTGCCAGCATCTTGAATCTTATTGAGACCCAGTACTTC. Translation: CASILNLIETQYF. The complete variable domain, with remaining parts taken from reference TRBV7-9 and TRBJ2-5, reads DTGVSQNPRHKITKRGQNVTFRCDPISEHNRLYWYRQTLGQGPEFLTYFQNEAQLEKSRLLSDRFSAERPKGSFSTLEIQRTEQGDSAMYLCASILNLIETQYFGPGTRLLVL.

The rearrangement links TRBV25-1 to TRBJ1-2, with D perhaps matching TRBD1 (5 bases). Trimming left V 3 bases short and J 9 bases short, with 20 bases between. Germline V lookup: CDR1 MGHDK, CDR2 SYGVNS. The CDR3 runs 15 residues. CDR3: CASSEAAQGVDCYTF. CDR3 nucleotide sequence: TGTGCCAGCAGTGAGGCCGCCCAGGGTGTAGATTGCTACACCTTC.

This clonotype occurred many times. The chain carries TRBV18 and TRBJ1-5; TRBD1 matches at 7 bases. Germline trimming cut 4 bases from V and 6 bases from J; bases unmatched to any gene: 6. Per germline, CDR1 KGHSH and CDR2 LQKENI. The CDR3 loop spans 14 amino acids. CDR3 coding DNA: TGTGCCAGCTCACTTGACAGGGCGTCTCAGCCCCAGCATTTT. This translates into CASSLDRASQPQHF.